The 4 T cell receptor beta chains presented below share a single source sample, sequenced in a study of molecular identifiers for immune sequencing clone quantification. TCRdb itself ran the PCR reads through MiXCR, one entry per CDR3 protein. Of more than 300,000 distinct CDR3 sequences listed, roughly a fifth are singletons. Sequencing was done on a sample of naive CD8+ T cells from blood, with Jurkat cell RNA spiked in. As to subset: FACS-sorted CD8+CD4-CCR7+CD45RA+ naive T cells. The receptors shown here come from a human donor in good health. Some libraries in this study had Jurkat cell RNA spiked in.

A note on this clonotype: Just one base apart from a much larger clone, this may be a read error. This chain joins TRBV19 and TRBJ2-6, with TRBD1 as a possible D gene (5 bases). The CDR3 loop spans 12 amino acids. Germline CDR1 LNHDA, CDR2 SQIVND (reference sequence). CDR3 region: CASVSGADVLTF. CDR3 nucleotide sequence: TGTGCCAGTGTCTCTGGGGCCGACGTCCTGACTTTC. Full variable domain (outside the CDR3, taken from reference TRBV19 and TRBJ2-6): DGGITQSPKYLFRKEGQNVTLSCEQNLNHDAMYWYRQDPGQGLRLIYYSQIVNDFQKGDIAEGYSVSREKKESFPLTVTSAQKNPTAFYLCASVSGADVLTFGAGSRLTVL.

This clonotype was counted at least ten times. The rearrangement joins TRBV5-5 to TRBJ2-6, with D possibly being TRBD1 (5 bases). The CDR3 covers 17 residues. V lost 0 bases to trimming and J lost 0 bases, with 10 bases between them. Per the germline V gene, CDR1 is SGHKS and CDR2 is YYEKEE (reference sequence). CDR3 DNA: TGTGCCAGCAGCTTGGAACAGGTTGGCTCTGGGGCCAACGTCCTGACTTTC. Translated: CASSLEQVGSGANVLTF.

This clonotype was seen a handful of times. This rearrangement joins TRBV4-1 to TRBJ1-1; possibly TRBD1 for D (5 bases). This CDR3 is built from 16 residues. V was trimmed by 0 bases and J by 1 base, leaving 12 bases between them. The germline CDR1 and CDR2 sequences are MGHRA and YSYEKL. Here the CDR3 reads CASSQDRDSWNTEAFF. The CDR3 DNA follows: TGCGCCAGCAGCCAAGATCGCGACAGTTGGAACACTGAAGCTTTCTTT.

This clonotype came up a few times. Here the CDR3 DNA reads TGTGCCAGCAGCCACGGACAGGGGCCTGTGAACACCGGGGAGCTGTTTTTT. Amino acids: CASSHGQGPVNTGELFF. The chain uses TRBV5-4 and TRBJ2-2; 9 bases align to TRBD1. In germline, CDR1 is SGHNT, CDR2 YYREEE (reference sequence). The CDR3 extends over 17 amino acids. V trimming: 4 bases; J trimming: 1 base; junction bases outside the gene matches: 8.